The 8 T cell receptor beta chains below come from one sample, sequenced in a study of radiation and T cells in renal cell carcinoma. The table came from immunoSEQ multiplex PCR; TCRdb's copy has only in-frame clones and leaves some out. The sample shows about 150,000 clones, 80% to 90% of them seen only once. Specified time point: blood 2 weeks post-SBRT. Stated treatment: 15 Gy SBRT to primary tumor, nephrectomy 4 weeks later. Here the sequenced sample was blood, taken from a patient whose treatment included radiotherapy and nephrectomy. Source of these receptors: a woman aged 50 to 65 with renal cell carcinoma.

The rearrangement joins TRBV7-2 to TRBJ1-4, with TRBD1 as a possible D gene (6 bases). CDR1 is SGHTA, CDR2 FQGNSA, per germline. This CDR3 is 15 amino acids long. V was pared by 0 bases and J by 5 bases, with 10 bases between. For the CDR3, the DNA is TGTGCCAGCAGCTTAGCTAGACAGGAGAATGAAAAACTGTTTTTT. It codes for CASSLARQENEKLFF.

This sequence joins TRBV4-3 and TRBJ1-2, with D perhaps matching TRBD1 (5 bases). Germline assignment: CDR1 LGHNA and CDR2 YSLEER. Trimming left V 0 bases short and J 6 bases short, with 11 bases between. The CDR3 extends over 14 amino acids. The chain's CDR3 is CASSQERGDHGYTF. CDR3 DNA sequence: TGCGCCAGCAGCCAAGAACGGGGGGATCATGGCTACACCTTC.

This clone was observed a few times. The chain couples TRBV30 to TRBJ1-1; no clear D. The germline gives CDR1 GTSNPN, CDR2 SVGIG (reference sequence). V lost 2 bases and J lost 0, with 7 bases in between. There are 13 residues in the CDR3. The CDR3 protein is CAWSLTVNTEAFF. The CDR3 DNA is TGTGCCTGGAGTCTGACTGTGAACACTGAAGCTTTCTTT. The whole variable domain, remainder taken from reference TRBV30 and TRBJ1-1, is SQTIHQWPATLVQPVGSPLSLECTVEGTSNPNLYWYRQAAGRGLQLLFYSVGIGQISSEVPQNLSASRPQDRQFILSSKKLLLSDSGFYLCAWSLTVNTEAFFGQGTRLTVV.

The chain uses TRBV7-8 and TRBJ2-1; 9 positions match TRBD2. Germline V gene data show CDR1 as SGHVS and CDR2 as FQNEAQ. V lost 4 bases and J lost 5; bases outside the gene matches: 9. The CDR3 covers 16 residues. In DNA, the CDR3 is TGTGCCAGCAGCTCGAGACTAGCGGTTGGAAACAATGAGCAGTTCTTC. This translates into CASSSRLAVGNNEQFF.

The chain employs TRBV7-9 and TRBJ1-1; 10 nucleotides line up with TRBD1. The CDR3 runs to 15 residues. The V segment lost 5 bases and the J segment 3 bases; nucleotides outside the gene matches: 6. Germline CDR1 is SEHNR and CDR2 is FQNEAQ (reference sequence). The CDR3 DNA reads TGTGCCAGCAGCCAACGACAGGGGGCGGACACTGAAGCTTTCTTT. Its protein product is CASSQRQGADTEAFF. The whole variable domain, filled in from reference TRBV7-9 and TRBJ1-1, reads DTGVSQNPRHKITKRGQNVTFRCDPISEHNRLYWYRQTLGQGPEFLTYFQNEAQLEKSRLLSDRFSAERPKGSFSTLEIQRTEQGDSAMYLCASSQRQGADTEAFFGQGTRLTVV.

The J gene is TRBJ1-1, the V gene TRBV2, with TRBD1 matching over 8 bases. The CDR3 contains 13 residues. Losses at the gene ends were 10 bases for V and 5 bases for J; bases not matched to a gene: 9. Germline V gene lookup returns CDR1 SNHLY and CDR2 FYNNEI. The CDR3, as DNA: TGTGCCACCCGACAGGGGTCACAGACTGAAGCTTTCTTT. Translating gives CATRQGSQTEAFF.

The chain uses TRBV7-2 and TRBJ1-1, with D perhaps TRBD1 (6 bases). The V gene's germline CDR1 is SGHTA and CDR2 FQGNSA. This CDR3 is 14 amino acids long. The V gene lost 6 bases and the J gene lost 8 bases, with 19 bases spanning the gap. In DNA form, the CDR3 reads TGTGCCAGCAGGATTAACAGGGCTGCGGGCGAAGCTTTCTTT. Amino acids: CASRINRAAGEAFF.

Here the CDR3 DNA reads TGCGCCAGCAACCGGGACCGCATGAACACTGAAGCTTTCTTT. Translation gives CASNRDRMNTEAFF. The chain recombines TRBV5-1 with TRBJ1-1; a possible D gene is TRBD1 (5 bases). The CDR3 has 14 residues. Per germline, CDR1 SGHRS and CDR2 YFSETQ. With 6 bases removed from V and 0 bases from J, the gap between germline ends came to 12 bases.